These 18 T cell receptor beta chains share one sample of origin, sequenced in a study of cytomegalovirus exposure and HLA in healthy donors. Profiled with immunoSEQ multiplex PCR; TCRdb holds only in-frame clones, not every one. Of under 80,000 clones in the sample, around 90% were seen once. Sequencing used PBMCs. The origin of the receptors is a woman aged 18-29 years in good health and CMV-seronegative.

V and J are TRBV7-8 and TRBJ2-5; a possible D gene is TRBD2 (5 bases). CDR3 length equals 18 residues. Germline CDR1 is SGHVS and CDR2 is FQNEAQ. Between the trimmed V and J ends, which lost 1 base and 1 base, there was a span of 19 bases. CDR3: CASSLEARWAGSQETQYF. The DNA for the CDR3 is TGTGCCAGCAGCTTAGAGGCTCGGTGGGCGGGTAGCCAAGAGACCCAGTACTTC. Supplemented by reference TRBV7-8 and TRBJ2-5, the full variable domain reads GAGVSQSPRYKVAKRGQDVALRCDPISGHVSLFWYQQALGQGPEFLTYFQNEAQLDKSGLPSDRFFAERPEGSVSTLKIQRTQQEDSAVYLCASSLEARWAGSQETQYFGPGTRLLVL.

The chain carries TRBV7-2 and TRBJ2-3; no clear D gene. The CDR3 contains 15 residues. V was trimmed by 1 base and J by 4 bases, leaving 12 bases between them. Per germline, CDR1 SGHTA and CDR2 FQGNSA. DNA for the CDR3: TGTGCCAGCAGCTTAGACGGGTTTAGCCCAGATACGCAGTATTTT. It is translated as CASSLDGFSPDTQYF. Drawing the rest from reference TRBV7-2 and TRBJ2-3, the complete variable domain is GAGVSQSPSNKVTEKGKDVELRCDPISGHTALYWYRQSLGQGLEFLIYFQGNSAPDKSGLPSDRFSAERTGGSVSTLTIQRTQQEDSAVYLCASSLDGFSPDTQYFGPGTRLTVL.

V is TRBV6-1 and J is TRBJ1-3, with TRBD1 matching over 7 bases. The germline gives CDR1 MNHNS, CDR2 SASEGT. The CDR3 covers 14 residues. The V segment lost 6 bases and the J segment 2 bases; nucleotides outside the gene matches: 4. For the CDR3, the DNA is TGTGCCAGCAGCGCAGGGGGTGCTGGAAACACCATATATTTT. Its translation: CASSAGGAGNTIYF.

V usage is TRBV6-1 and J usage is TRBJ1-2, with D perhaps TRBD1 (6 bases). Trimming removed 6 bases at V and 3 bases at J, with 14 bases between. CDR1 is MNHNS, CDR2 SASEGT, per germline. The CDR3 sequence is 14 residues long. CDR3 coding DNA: TGTGCCAGCAGGGGGGGGCTCACATACTATGGCTACACCTTC. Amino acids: CASRGGLTYYGYTF.

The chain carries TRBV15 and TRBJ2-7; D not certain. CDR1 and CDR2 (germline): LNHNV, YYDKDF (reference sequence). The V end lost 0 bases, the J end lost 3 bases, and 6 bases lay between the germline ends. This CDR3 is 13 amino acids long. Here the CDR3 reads CATSRDGYYEQYF. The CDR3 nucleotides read TGTGCCACCAGCAGAGACGGGTACTACGAGCAGTACTTC.

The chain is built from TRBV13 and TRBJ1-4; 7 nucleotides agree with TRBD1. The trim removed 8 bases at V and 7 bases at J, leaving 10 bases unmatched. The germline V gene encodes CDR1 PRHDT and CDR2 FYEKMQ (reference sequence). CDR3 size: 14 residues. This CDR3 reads CASGSRGLGEKLFF. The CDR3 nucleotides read TGTGCCAGCGGATCCAGGGGGTTGGGTGAAAAACTGTTTTTT.

In nucleotides, the CDR3 is TGTGCCAGCAGCGTAGGGCTAGGTTTGTCCTACGAGCAGTACTTC. Protein product: CASSVGLGLSYEQYF. This chain uses TRBV9 with TRBJ2-7, with D unresolved. The CDR3 has 15 residues. Trimming removed 0 bases at V and 1 base at J, with 11 bases between. CDR1 and CDR2 (germline): SGDLS, YYNGEE.

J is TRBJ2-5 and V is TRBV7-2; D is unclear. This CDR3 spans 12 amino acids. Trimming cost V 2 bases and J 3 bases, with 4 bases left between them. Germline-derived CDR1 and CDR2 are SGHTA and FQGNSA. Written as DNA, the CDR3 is TGTGCCAGCAGCTTAAATAAAGAGACCCAGTACTTC. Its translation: CASSLNKETQYF.

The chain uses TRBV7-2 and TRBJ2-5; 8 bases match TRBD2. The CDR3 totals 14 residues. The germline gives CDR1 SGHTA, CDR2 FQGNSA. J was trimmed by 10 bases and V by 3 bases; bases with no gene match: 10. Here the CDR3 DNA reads TGTGCCAGCAGCTTCGGGGGGGCCGATTCCTTCCAGTACTTC. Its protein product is CASSFGGADSFQYF.

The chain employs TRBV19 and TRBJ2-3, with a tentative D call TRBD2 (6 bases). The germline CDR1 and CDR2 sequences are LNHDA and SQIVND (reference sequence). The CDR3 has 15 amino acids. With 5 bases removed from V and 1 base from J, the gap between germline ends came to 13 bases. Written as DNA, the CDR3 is TGTGCCAGTAGTCCCCGGGGACTCGGCACAGATACGCAGTATTTT. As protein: CASSPRGLGTDTQYF.

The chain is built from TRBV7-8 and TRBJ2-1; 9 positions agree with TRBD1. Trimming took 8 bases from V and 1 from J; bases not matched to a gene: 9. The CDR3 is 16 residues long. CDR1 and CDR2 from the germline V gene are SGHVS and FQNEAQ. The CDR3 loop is CASYLRDRASYNEQFF. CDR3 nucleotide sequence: TGTGCCAGCTACCTTAGGGACAGGGCTTCCTACAATGAGCAGTTCTTC.

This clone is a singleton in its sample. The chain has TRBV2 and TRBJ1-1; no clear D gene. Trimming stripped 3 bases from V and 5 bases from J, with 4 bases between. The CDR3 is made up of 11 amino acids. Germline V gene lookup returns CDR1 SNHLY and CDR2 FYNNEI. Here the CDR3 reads CASSDYTEAFF. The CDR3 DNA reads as TGTGCCAGCAGTGATTATACTGAAGCTTTCTTT.

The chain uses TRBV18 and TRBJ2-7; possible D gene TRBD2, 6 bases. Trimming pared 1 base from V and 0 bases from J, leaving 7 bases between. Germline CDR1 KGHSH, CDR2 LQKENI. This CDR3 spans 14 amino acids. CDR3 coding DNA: TGTGCCAGCTCACCACGGGGGGACTCCTACGAGCAGTACTTC. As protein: CASSPRGDSYEQYF.

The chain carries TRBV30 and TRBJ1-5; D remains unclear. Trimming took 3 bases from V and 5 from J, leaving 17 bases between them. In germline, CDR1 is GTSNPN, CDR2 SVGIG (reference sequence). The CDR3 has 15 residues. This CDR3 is CAWSPGSFDHQPQHF. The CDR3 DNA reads TGTGCCTGGAGCCCGGGATCCTTCGACCATCAGCCCCAGCATTTT.

CDR3 residues: CACDIGTNEKLFF. DNA for the CDR3: TGTGCCTGCGATATCGGGACTAATGAAAAACTGTTTTTT. The V call is TRBV30, the J call TRBJ1-4; the D is unclear. With 6 bases removed from V and 2 bases from J, the gap between germline ends came to 10 bases. The CDR3 contains 13 residues. In germline, CDR1 is GTSNPN, CDR2 SVGIG (reference sequence).

The CDR3 spells CASSPASLQFCSYEQYF. CDR3 in DNA: TGTGCCAGCAGCCCCGCCTCTTTACAGTTTTGTTCCTACGAGCAGTACTTC. The gene calls are TRBV21-1 and TRBJ2-7; the listed D gene, TRBD1, was not tested against the DNA. TRBV21-1 is a recognized pseudogene. The length of the CDR3 is 17 residues.

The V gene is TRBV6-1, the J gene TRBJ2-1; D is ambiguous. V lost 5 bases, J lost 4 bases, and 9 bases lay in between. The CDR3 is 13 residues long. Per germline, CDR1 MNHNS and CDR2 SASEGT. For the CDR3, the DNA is TGTGCCAGCAGTCAGGCAAGATACAATGAGCAGTTCTTC. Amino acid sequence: CASSQARYNEQFF.

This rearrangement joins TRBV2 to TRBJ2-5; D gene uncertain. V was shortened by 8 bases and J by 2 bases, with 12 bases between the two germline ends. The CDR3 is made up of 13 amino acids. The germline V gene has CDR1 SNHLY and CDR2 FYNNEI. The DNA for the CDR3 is TGTGCCAGCTCGCCAGGAAGACAAGAGACCCAGTACTTC. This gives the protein CASSPGRQETQYF.